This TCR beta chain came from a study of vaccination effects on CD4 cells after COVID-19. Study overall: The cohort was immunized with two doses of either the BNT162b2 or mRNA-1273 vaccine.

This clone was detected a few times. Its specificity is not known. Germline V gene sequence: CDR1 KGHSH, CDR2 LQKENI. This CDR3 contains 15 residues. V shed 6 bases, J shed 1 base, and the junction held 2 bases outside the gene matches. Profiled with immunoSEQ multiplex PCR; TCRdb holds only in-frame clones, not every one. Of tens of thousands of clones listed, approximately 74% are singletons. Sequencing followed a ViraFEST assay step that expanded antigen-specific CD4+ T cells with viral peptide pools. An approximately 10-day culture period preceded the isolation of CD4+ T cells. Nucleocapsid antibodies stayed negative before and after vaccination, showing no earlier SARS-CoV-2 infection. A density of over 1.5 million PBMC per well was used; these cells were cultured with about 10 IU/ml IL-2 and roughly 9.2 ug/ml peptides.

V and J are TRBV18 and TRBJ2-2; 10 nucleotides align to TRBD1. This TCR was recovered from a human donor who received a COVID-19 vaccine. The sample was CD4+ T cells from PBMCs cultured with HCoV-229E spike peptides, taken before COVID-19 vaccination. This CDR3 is CASSDRGMNTGELFF. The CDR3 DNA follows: TGTGCCAGCTCGGACAGGGGGATGAACACCGGGGAGCTGTTTTTT. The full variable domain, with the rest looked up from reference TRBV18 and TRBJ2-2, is NAGVMQNPRHLVRRRGQEARLRCSPMKGHSHVYWYRQLPEEGLKFMVYLQKENIIDESGMPKERFSAEFPKEGPSILRIQQVVRGDSAAYFCASSDRGMNTGELFFGEGSRLTVL.